These 21 T cell receptor beta chains originate from one sample sequenced in a study of blood T cells in healthy people across ages. The authors ran a second PCR of about 7 to 12 cycles using a sample-barcoded 5' primer and a J-beta primer mix. TCRdb ran MiXCR on the 5' RACE reads and lists one entry per CDR3 protein. The sample yields fewer than 1,000,000 distinct CDR3 sequences, roughly 46% seen once. Sequencing used blood. These receptors all stem from an elderly man in good health.

This clonotype was counted a few times. This sequence joins TRBV7-9 and TRBJ2-5; D assignment may be TRBD1 or TRBD2 (6 bases each). Deletions cut 2 bases from V and 5 bases from J, with 15 bases between. The CDR3 extends over 15 amino acids. The germline V gene encodes CDR1 SEHNR and CDR2 FQNEAQ (reference sequence). CDR3 sequence: CASSLTSGGRETQYF. For the CDR3, the DNA is TGTGCCAGCAGCTTAACCTCCGGGGGCCGGGAGACCCAGTACTTC.

There are many counts of this clonotype. The chain joins TRBV4-3 to TRBJ2-1; 10 positions match TRBD2. The V segment lost 4 bases and the J segment 6 bases; nucleotides outside the gene matches: 6. Germline V gene lookup returns CDR1 LGHNA and CDR2 YSLEER. The CDR3 extends over 15 amino acids. CDR3 protein: CASSPGLAERNEQFF. The CDR3 coding sequence is TGCGCCAGCAGCCCAGGACTAGCGGAGCGCAATGAGCAGTTCTTC.

About this clonotype itself: The germline gene is not matched at one end of the junction; a read error may be the cause. J is TRBJ2-1 and V is TRBV10-3; possibly TRBD1 or TRBD2 for D (5 bases each). The CDR3 is 15 residues long. Germline CDR1 ENHRY, CDR2 SYGVKD. The CDR3 is CAIKRDASSYKEQFF. DNA of the CDR3: TGTGCCATCAAAAGGGACGCAAGCTCCTACAAGGAGCAGTTCTTC.

The gene calls are TRBV2 and TRBJ2-1; D tentatively reads TRBD1 or TRBD2 (5 bases each). The germline gives CDR1 SNHLY, CDR2 FYNNEI. CDR3 length: 13 amino acids. V shed 6 bases and J shed 12 bases, with 18 bases lying between them. Here the CDR3 reads CASSPDGAISQFF. DNA for the CDR3: TGTGCCAGCAGCCCGGACGGGGCTATTTCGCAGTTCTTC.

The rearrangement uses TRBV6-1 and TRBJ1-1; D is unclear. V was cut by 8 bases and J by 1 base, with 8 bases left in between. Germline V lookup: CDR1 MNHNS, CDR2 SASEGT. The CDR3 totals 12 residues. CDR3 in amino acids: CASVEGNTEAFF. The CDR3 DNA follows: TGTGCCAGCGTCGAAGGGAACACTGAAGCTTTCTTT.

The chain is built from TRBV6-1 and TRBJ2-3, with 8 positions matching TRBD2. The length of the CDR3 is 14 residues. In germline, CDR1 is MNHNS, CDR2 SASEGT. The V segment lost 10 bases and the J segment 0 bases; nucleotides outside the gene matches: 6. The chain's CDR3 is CANLAGPSTDTQYF. CDR3 nucleotides: TGTGCCAACTTAGCGGGGCCTAGCACAGATACGCAGTATTTT.

This clonotype was observed once. The rearrangement links TRBV5-1 to TRBJ2-5; D assignment may be TRBD1 or TRBD2 (6 bases each). The CDR3 totals 14 residues. Looked up from germline, CDR1 is SGHRS and CDR2 is YFSETQ. V dropped 4 bases and J dropped 4 bases, with 14 bases sitting between them. The CDR3 sequence: CASSVEGGIETQYF. CDR3 in DNA: TGCGCCAGCAGCGTGGAAGGGGGGATAGAGACCCAGTACTTC.

This clonotype was detected many times. The genes are TRBV29-1 and TRBJ2-1, with TRBD2 matching over 8 bases. With V trimmed by 7 bases and J by 4 bases, 9 bases remained unmatched. Germline CDR1 reads SQVTM; CDR2 reads ANQGSEA. The CDR3 consists of 14 residues. The CDR3 loop is CSGSRGAGYNEQFF. In DNA form, the CDR3 reads TGCAGCGGTTCGCGGGGGGCCGGGTACAATGAGCAGTTCTTC.

This clonotype was found many times. The chain joins TRBV15 to TRBJ2-7; D call uncertain. The V gene's germline CDR1 is LNHNV and CDR2 YYDKDF (reference sequence). The V end lost 0 bases, the J end lost 3 bases, and 6 bases lay between the germline ends. CDR3 length: 13 amino acids. The CDR3 coding sequence is TGTGCCACCAGCAGAGATCGGAGCTACGAGCAGTACTTC. Amino acids: CATSRDRSYEQYF.

This chain uses TRBV7-2 with TRBJ2-3, with 13 nucleotides matching TRBD2. Germline V gene lookup returns CDR1 SGHTA and CDR2 FQGNSA. The CDR3 spans 16 residues. The V gene end was trimmed by 5 bases and the J gene end by 6 bases; junction bases not matched to a gene: 8. This chain's CDR3 is CASSLGLAGVEDTQYF. The DNA for the CDR3 is TGTGCCAGCAGCCTAGGACTAGCGGGAGTAGAGGATACGCAGTATTTT.

The CDR3 nucleotides read TGCAGCGTTGAAGAGTTATTCACTGAAGCTTTCTTT. It yields the protein CSVEELFTEAFF. The chain employs TRBV29-1 and TRBJ1-1; D is unclear. There are 12 residues in the CDR3. Germline CDR1 reads SQVTM; CDR2 reads ANQGSEA. Trimming left V 0 bases short and J 4 bases short, with 6 bases between.

The CDR3 DNA sequence: TGTGCCAGCAGTAGGTTAGGGTCCTCACAGGGTAGGGGGACTGAAGCTTTCTTT. It translates to CASSRLGSSQGRGTEAFF. This sequence joins TRBV6-1 and TRBJ1-1, with a tentative D call TRBD1 (6 bases). This CDR3 comprises 18 residues. Germline V gene lookup returns CDR1 MNHNS and CDR2 SASEGT. Trimming left V 5 bases short and J 5 bases short, with 27 bases between.

This clonotype was detected a few times. The chain couples TRBV7-2 to TRBJ2-7, with D perhaps TRBD2 (6 bases). CDR3 size: 15 residues. CDR1 and CDR2 (germline): SGHTA, FQGNSA. The germline V and J ends were trimmed by 1 base and 3 bases, with 13 bases remaining between them. The CDR3 DNA is TGTGCCAGCAGCTTAGAGCTCGCGGGAATCTACGAGCAGTACTTC. Protein: CASSLELAGIYEQYF.

This clonotype came up a few times. The chain has TRBV9 and TRBJ2-5, with D unclear. The CDR3 spans 14 residues. Germline CDR1 is SGDLS and CDR2 is YYNGEE. Trimming removed 3 bases at V and 2 bases at J, with 11 bases between. The CDR3 DNA reads as TGTGCCAGCAGCGCTGGAGCCCCACAAGAGACCCAGTACTTC. It encodes CASSAGAPQETQYF.

CDR3 DNA sequence: TGTGCCACCAGTGATGCCCACTCGGTAGCGGGAATTAAGGACAGTGAGCAGTACTTC. The encoded protein is CATSDAHSVAGIKDSEQYF. The chain recombines TRBV24-1 with TRBJ2-7; 8 nucleotides line up with TRBD2. Trimming at V came to 3 bases and at J to 7 bases, leaving 22 bases not matched to a gene. CDR1 is KGHDR and CDR2 is SFDVKD in the germline V gene. CDR3 length: 19 amino acids.

The chain employs TRBV6-5 and TRBJ1-2, with D possibly being TRBD1 (6 bases). This CDR3 comprises 13 residues. The germline V and J ends were trimmed by 7 bases and 4 bases, with 13 bases remaining between them. Germline CDR1 is MNHEY and CDR2 is SVGAGI. CDR3 DNA sequence: TGTGCCAGCACCCAGCGAGGGGGCTATGGCTACACCTTC. Amino acids: CASTQRGGYGYTF.

This chain joins TRBV28 and TRBJ2-7; a possible D gene is TRBD2 (7 bases). This CDR3 is 16 amino acids long. Trimming removed 6 bases at V and 0 bases at J, with 18 bases between. Germline CDR1 MDHEN, CDR2 SYDVKM. The CDR3 spells CASSPPSGTFSYEQYF. The DNA for the CDR3 is TGTGCCAGCAGCCCCCCCAGCGGGACATTCTCCTACGAGCAGTACTTC. Drawing the rest from reference TRBV28 and TRBJ2-7, the complete variable domain is DVKVTQSSRYLVKRTGEKVFLECVQDMDHENMFWYRQDPGLGLRLIYFSYDVKMKEKGDIPEGYSVSREKKERFSLILESASTNQTSMYLCASSPPSGTFSYEQYFGPGTRLTVT.

This chain links TRBV6-2 or TRBV6-3 with TRBJ2-1; 10 bases agree with TRBD2. Germline trimming cut 5 bases from V and 4 bases from J; bases unmatched to any gene: 5. CDR3 length: 15 amino acids. CDR1 is MNHEY and CDR2 is SVGEGT in the germline V gene. CDR3 DNA: TGTGCCAGCAGTCAACTAGCGGGGATTTACAATGAGCAGTTCTTC. Residues: CASSQLAGIYNEQFF.

This clonotype was picked up a small number of times. J is TRBJ2-7 and V is TRBV27, with 11 nucleotides matching TRBD1. CDR3 length: 16 residues. Germline V gene lookup returns CDR1 MNHEY and CDR2 SMNVEV (reference sequence). With 4 bases clipped from V and 4 bases from J, the junction kept 9 bases outside the gene matches. CDR3 sequence reads: CASSWRGGQGGYEQYF. CDR3 nucleotides: TGTGCCAGCAGTTGGAGGGGGGGACAGGGGGGATACGAGCAGTACTTC.

This clonotype came up many times. This chain connects TRBV27 to TRBJ1-4; D uncertain. V was clipped by 4 bases and J by 8 bases, with 11 bases between them. This CDR3 has 13 amino acids. CDR1 is MNHEY, CDR2 SMNVEV, per germline (reference sequence). The CDR3 loop reads CASSYAGREKLFF. Written as DNA, the CDR3 is TGTGCCAGCAGTTATGCCGGGCGCGAAAAACTGTTTTTT.

The chain employs TRBV20-1 and TRBJ1-2; unclear D gene. Germline V gives CDR1 DFQATT, CDR2 SNEGSKA (reference sequence). Trimming took off 2 bases at V and 6 bases at J, with 16 bases between the two ends. CDR3 size: 14 residues. CDR3 amino acids: CSARSQLTLHGYTF. The CDR3 nucleotides are TGCAGTGCTAGATCCCAATTGACTCTTCATGGCTACACCTTC.